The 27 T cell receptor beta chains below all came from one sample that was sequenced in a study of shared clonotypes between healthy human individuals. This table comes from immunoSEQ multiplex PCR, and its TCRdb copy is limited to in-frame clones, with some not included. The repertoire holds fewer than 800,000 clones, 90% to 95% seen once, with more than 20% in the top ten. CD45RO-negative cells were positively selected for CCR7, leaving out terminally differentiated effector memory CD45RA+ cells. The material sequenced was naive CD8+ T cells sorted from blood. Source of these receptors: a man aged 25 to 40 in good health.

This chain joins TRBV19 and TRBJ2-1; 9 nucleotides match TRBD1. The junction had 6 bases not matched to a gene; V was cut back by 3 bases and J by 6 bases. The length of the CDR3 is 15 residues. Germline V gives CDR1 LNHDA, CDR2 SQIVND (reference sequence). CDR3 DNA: TGTGCCAGTAGTATTTTGGGACAGGGCTCCAATGAGCAGTTCTTC. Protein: CASSILGQGSNEQFF.

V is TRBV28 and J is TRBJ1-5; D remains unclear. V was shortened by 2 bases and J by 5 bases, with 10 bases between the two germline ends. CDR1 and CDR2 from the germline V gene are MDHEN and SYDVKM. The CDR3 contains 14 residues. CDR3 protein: CASSLMGWDQPQHF. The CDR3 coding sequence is TGTGCCAGCAGTTTAATGGGGTGGGATCAGCCCCAGCATTTT.

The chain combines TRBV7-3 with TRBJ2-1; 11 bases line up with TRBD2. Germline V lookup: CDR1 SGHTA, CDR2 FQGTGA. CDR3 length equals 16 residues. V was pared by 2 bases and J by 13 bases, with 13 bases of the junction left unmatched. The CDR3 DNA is TGTGCCAGCAGCTTAGAAGGAACTAGCGGGAGAAAGGGTCAGTTCTTC. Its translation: CASSLEGTSGRKGQFF.

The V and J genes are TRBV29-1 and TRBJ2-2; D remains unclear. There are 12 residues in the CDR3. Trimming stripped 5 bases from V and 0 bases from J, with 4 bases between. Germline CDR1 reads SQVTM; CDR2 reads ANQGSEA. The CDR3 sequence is CSVRPNTGELFF. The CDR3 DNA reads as TGCAGCGTTCGGCCGAACACCGGGGAGCTGTTTTTT.

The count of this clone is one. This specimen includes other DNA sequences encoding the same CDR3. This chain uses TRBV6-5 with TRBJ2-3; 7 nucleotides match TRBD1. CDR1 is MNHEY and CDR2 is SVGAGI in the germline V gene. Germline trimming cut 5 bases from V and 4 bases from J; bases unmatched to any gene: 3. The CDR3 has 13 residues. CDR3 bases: TGTGCCAGCAGTCGACAGGGTCCAGATACGCAGTATTTT. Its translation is CASSRQGPDTQYF.

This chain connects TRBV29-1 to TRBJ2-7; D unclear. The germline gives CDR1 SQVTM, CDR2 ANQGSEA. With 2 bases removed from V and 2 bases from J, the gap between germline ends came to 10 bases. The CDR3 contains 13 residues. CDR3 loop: CSVELDVPYEQYF. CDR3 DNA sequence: TGCAGCGTTGAACTGGACGTACCCTACGAGCAGTACTTC.

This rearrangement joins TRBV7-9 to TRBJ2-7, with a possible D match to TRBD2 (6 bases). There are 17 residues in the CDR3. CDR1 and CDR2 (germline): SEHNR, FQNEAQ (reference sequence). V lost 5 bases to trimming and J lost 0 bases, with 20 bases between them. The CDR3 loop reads CASSPPTGRGSSYEQYF. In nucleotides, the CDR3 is TGTGCCAGCAGCCCACCGACGGGACGGGGGAGCTCCTACGAGCAGTACTTC.

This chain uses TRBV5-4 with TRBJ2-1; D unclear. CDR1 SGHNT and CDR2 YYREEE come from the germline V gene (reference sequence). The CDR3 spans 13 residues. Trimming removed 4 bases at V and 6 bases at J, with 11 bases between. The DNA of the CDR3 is TGTGCCAGCAGCCCTATACTGGCCAATGAGCAGTTCTTC. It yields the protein CASSPILANEQFF.

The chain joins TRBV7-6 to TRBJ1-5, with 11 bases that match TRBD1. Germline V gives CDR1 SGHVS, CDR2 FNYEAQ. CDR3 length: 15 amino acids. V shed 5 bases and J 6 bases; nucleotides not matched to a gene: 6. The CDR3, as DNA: TGTGCCAGCAGCCTCGGACAGGGGGCGGCTCAGCCCCAGCATTTT. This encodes CASSLGQGAAQPQHF.

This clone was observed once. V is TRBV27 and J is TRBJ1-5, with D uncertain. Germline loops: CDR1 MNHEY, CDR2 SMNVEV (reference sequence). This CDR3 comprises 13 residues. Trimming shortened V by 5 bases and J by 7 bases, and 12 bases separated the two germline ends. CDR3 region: CASSLQDGQPQHF. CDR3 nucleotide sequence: TGTGCCAGCAGTCTCCAGGACGGGCAGCCCCAGCATTTT.

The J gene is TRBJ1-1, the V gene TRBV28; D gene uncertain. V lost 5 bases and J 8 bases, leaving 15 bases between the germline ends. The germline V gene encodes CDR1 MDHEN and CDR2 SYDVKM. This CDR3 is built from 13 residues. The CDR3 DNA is TGTGCCAGCAGTATGTCGGACGGACTAGAAGCTTTCTTT. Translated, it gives CASSMSDGLEAFF.

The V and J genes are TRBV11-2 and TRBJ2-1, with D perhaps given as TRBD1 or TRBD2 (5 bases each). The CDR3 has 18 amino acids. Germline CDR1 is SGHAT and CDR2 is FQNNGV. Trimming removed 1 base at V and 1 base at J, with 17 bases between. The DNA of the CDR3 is TGTGCCAGCAGCTTAGGCCGGGGCGGCAGGTCTTCCTACAATGAGCAGTTCTTC. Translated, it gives CASSLGRGGRSSYNEQFF.

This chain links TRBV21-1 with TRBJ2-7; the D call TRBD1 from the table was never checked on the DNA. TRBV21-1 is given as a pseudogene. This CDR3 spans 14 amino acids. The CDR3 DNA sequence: TGTGCCAACTCCGAATTTACAGGCTCCTACGAGCAGTACTTC. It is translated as CANSEFTGSYEQYF.

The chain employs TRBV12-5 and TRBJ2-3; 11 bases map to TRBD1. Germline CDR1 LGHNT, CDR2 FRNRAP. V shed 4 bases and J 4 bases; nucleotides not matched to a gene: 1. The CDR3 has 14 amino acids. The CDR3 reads CASGSGQGADTQYF. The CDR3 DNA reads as TGTGCTAGTGGTTCGGGACAGGGGGCAGATACGCAGTATTTT.

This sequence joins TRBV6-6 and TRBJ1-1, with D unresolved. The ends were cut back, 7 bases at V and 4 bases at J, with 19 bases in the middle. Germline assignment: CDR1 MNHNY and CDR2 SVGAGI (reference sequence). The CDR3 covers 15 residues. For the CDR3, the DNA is TGTGCCAGCATCCCAACTCCGGGGTTGGGCACTGAAGCTTTCTTT. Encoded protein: CASIPTPGLGTEAFF.

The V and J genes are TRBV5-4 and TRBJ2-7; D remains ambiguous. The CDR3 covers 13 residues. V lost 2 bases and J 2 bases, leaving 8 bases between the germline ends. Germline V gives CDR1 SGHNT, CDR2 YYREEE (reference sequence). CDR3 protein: CASSFSGAYEQYF. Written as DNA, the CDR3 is TGTGCCAGCAGCTTTAGTGGAGCCTACGAGCAGTACTTC.

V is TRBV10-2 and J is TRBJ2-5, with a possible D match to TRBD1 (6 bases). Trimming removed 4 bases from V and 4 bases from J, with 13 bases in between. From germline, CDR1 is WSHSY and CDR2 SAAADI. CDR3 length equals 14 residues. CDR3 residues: CASSASGDLETQYF. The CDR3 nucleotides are TGCGCCAGCAGTGCCTCAGGGGACCTAGAGACCCAGTACTTC.

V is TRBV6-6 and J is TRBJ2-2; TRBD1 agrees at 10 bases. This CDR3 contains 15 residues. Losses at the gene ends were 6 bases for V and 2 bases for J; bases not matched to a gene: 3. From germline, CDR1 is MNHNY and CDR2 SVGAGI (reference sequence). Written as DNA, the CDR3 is TGTGCCAGCAGCTGGACAGGGGGTAACACCGGGGAGCTGTTTTTT. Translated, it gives CASSWTGGNTGELFF.

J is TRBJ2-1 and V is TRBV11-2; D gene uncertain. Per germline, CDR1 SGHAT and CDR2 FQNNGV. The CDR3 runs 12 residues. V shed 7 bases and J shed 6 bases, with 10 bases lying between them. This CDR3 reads CASNAFSNEQFF. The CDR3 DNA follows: TGTGCCAGCAATGCATTCTCCAATGAGCAGTTCTTC.

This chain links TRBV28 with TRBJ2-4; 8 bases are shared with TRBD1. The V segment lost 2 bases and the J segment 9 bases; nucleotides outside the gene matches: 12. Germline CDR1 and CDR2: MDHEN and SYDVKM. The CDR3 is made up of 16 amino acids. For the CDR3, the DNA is TGTGCCAGCAGTTTACCCTTGGACAGGGTGAATGGCATTCAGTACTTC. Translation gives CASSLPLDRVNGIQYF.

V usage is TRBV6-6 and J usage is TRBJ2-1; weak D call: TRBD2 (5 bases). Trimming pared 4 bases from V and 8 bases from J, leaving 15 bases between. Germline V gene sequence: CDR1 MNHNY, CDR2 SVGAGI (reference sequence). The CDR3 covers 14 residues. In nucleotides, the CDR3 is TGTGCCAGCAGTTCAGCGGAACTGGCGGATGAGCAGTTCTTC. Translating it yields CASSSAELADEQFF.

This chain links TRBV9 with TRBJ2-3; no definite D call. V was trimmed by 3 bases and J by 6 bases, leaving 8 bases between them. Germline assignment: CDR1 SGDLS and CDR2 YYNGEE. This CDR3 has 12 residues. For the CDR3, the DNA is TGTGCCAGCAGCGGTGACCTGGATACGCAGTATTTT. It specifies CASSGDLDTQYF.

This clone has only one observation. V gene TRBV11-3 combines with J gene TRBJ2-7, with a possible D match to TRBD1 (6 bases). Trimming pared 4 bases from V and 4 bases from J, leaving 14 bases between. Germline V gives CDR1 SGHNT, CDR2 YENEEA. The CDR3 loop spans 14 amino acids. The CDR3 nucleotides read TGTGCCAGCAGCTCCCACGAGGACAGATACGAGCAGTACTTC. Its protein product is CASSSHEDRYEQYF.

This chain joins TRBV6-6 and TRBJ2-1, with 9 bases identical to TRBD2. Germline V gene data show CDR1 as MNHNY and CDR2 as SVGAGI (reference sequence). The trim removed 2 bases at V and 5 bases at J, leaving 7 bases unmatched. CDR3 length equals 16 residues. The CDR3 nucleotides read TGTGCCAGCAGTTACGCCAGCGGGAGGAGAGACAATGAGCAGTTCTTC. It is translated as CASSYASGRRDNEQFF.

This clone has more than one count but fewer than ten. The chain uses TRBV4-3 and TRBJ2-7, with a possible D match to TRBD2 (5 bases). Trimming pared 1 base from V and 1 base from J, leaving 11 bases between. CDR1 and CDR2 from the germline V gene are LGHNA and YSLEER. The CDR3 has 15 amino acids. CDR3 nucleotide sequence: TGCGCCAGCAGCCAAGTTCTGGACTCTTCCTACGAGCAGTACTTC. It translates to CASSQVLDSSYEQYF.

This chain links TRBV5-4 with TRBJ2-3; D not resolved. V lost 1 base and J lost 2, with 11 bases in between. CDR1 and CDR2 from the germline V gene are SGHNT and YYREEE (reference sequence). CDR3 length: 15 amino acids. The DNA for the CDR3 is TGTGCCAGCAGCTTGCGGGCTGGGTCCACAGATACGCAGTATTTT. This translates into CASSLRAGSTDTQYF.

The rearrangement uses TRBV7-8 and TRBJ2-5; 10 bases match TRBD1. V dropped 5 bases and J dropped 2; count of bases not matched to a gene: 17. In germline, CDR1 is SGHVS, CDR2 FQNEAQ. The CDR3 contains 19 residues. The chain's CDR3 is CASSTESGTGDGIQETQYF. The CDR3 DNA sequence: TGTGCCAGCAGCACCGAATCGGGGACAGGGGATGGGATACAAGAGACCCAGTACTTC.